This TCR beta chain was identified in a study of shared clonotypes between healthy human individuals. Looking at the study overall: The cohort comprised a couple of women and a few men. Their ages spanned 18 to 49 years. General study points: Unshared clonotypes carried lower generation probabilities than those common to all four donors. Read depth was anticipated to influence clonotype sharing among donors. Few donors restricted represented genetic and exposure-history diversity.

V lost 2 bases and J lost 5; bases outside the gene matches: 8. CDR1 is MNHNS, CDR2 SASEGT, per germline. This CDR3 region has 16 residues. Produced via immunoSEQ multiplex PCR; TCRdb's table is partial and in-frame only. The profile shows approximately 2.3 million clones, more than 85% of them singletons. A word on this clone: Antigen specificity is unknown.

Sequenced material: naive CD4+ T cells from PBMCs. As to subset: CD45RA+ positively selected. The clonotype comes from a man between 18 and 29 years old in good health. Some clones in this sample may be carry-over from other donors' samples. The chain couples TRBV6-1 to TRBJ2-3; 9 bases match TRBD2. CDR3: CASSERIAGEIDTQYF. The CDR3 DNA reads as TGTGCCAGCAGTGAACGAATAGCGGGAGAAATAGATACGCAGTATTTT.